This T cell receptor beta chain comes out of a study of Ad26.COV2.S vaccination and SARS-CoV-2 variants. Worth noting for this clone: Its specificity is unknown.

Data came from immunoSEQ multiplex PCR; TCRdb stores just in-frame clones and leaves some out. The data hold approximately 150,000 clones, with roughly 90% observed a single time. V lost 6 bases and J 3 bases, leaving 3 bases between the germline ends. The CDR3 loop spans 10 amino acids. Germline V gene data show CDR1 as MRHNA and CDR2 as SNTAGT. Study results and limitations: Similar non-spike TCR breadth was observed in recipients of vaccine and of placebo.

The sequenced sample was peripheral blood, obtained after recovery from COVID-19. The rearrangement joins TRBV6-4 to TRBJ2-7; D uncertain. This sequence was found in a human donor who had recovered from COVID-19. CDR3 sequence: CASSIYEQYF. The CDR3 DNA follows: TGTGCCAGCAGCATCTACGAGCAGTACTTC.